Sequencing of this TCR beta chain was carried out in a study of T cells in Graves' hyperthyroidism and ophthalmopathy. Study as a whole: Before treatment of any kind, peripheral blood was taken at initial diagnosis.

Active moderate-to-severe ophthalmopathy, Clinical Activity Score at least 3, NOSPECS at least 4, under 3 months' duration. Roughly 9.1 ml of fresh peripheral blood supplied the PBMCs. Trimming took 5 bases from V and 3 from J, leaving 13 bases between them. CDR3 length: 14 residues. Per germline, CDR1 LNHDA and CDR2 SQIVND (reference sequence). This clonotype was seen ten or more times. Its cognate antigen is unknown. Overall study findings and caveats: Appearing also in blood were most of the thyroid clonotypes expanded above 0.001.

It was RNA transcripts that yielded the amplified TCR beta CDR3 regions. The HTBI primer set drove a first-round RT-PCR of the TCR CDR3. Each CDR3 protein gets one entry after TCRdb re-called the multiplex PCR reads with MiXCR. The sample lists 600,000 or so distinct CDR3 sequences, roughly 14% occurring once. This chain links TRBV19 with TRBJ1-1; D uncertain. This clonotype originated in a woman aged 45-59 years with Graves' ophthalmopathy. Specimen: blood. The CDR3 sequence is CASSSVGWDTEAFF. The DNA for the CDR3 is TGTGCCAGTAGTTCGGTAGGTTGGGACACTGAAGCTTTCTTT.